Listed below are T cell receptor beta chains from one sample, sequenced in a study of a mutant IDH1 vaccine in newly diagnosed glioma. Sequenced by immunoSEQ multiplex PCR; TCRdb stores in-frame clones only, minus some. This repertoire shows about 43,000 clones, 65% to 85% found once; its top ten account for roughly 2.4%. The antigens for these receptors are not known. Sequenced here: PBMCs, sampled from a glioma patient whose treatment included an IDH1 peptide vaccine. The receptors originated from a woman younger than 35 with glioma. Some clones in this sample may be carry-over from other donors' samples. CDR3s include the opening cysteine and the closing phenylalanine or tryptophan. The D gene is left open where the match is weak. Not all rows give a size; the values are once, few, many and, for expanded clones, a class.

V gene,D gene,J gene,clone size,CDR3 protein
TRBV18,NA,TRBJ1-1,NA,CASSLRGRNTEAFF
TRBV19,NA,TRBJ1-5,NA,CASSIGSRGSGNQPQHF
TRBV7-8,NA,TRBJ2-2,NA,CASSLAPVRHITGELFF
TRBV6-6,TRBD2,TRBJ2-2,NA,CASLGLAGAIGELFF
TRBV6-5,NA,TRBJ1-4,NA,CASSYSGPAGNEKLFF
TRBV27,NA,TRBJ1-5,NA,CASSLSARGGQPQHF
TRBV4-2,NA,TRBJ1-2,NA,CASSQDRGAVSYTF
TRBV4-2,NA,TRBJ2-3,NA,CASSRGAVADTQYF
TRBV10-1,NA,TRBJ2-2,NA,CASSDMPGELFF
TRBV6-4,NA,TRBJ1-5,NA,CASSASVSSFSGDYSNQPQHF
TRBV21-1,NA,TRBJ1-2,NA,CASSKRRVTGAYGYTF
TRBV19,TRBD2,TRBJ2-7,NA,CASSIAGGQNYEQYF
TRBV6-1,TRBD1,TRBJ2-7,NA,CASSSIVGTGEQYF
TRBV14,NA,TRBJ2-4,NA,CASSPAPQGMGKNIQYF
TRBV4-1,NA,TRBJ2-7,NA,CASSLPAAESYEQYF
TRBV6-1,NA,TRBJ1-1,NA,CASIPAGIQFAEAFF
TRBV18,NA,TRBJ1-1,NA,CASSRSGNTEAFF
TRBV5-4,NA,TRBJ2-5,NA,CASSGRGQETQYF
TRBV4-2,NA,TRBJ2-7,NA,CASSPSGTSDNEQYF
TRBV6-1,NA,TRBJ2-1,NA,CASSWDEQFF
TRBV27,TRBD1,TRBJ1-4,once,CASSLRDSRLMHGNEKLFF
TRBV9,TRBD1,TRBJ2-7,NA,CASSVRTGLAYEQYF
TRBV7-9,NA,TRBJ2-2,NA,CASSLTVNGELFF
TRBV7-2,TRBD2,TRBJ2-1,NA,CASSLRGTGLAGGYEQFF
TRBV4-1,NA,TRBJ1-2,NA,CASSQDPVYGYTF
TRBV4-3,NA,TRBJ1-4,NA,CASSPEEHPNEKLFF
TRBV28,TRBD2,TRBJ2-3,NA,CASSSVWRGERDTQYF
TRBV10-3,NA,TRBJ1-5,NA,CATGSLAQHF
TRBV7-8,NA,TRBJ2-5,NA,CASSLTRRLQETQYF
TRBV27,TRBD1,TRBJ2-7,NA,CASSWGTGIAYEQYF
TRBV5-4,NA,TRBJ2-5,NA,CASSYGLDQETQYF